The sequence of this TCR beta chain was determined in a study of post-analysis software for immune sequencing data. In the study overall: Courses of disease covered relapsing-remitting, secondary progressive and progressive-relapsing multiple sclerosis. Study-wide results and limits: Multiple sclerosis was associated with a significant reduction in normalized Chao1 diversity relative to controls. When the samples were clustered directly with F measure, those that had been prepared in the same batch showed strong co-clustering.

Libraries were made from TCR beta cDNA, and they carried unique molecular identifiers. Each sample of roughly 0.9 to 11 million input T cells yielded about 500,000 cDNA molecules, so each molecule approximated one T cell. TCRdb reprocessed the PCR reads via MiXCR and lists one record per CDR3 protein. The sample comprises around 770,000 distinct CDR3 sequences, about half of which are singletons, and roughly 4.4% rests with the top ten. On this clonotype: The antigen remains undetermined.

The source material was blood. The clonotype was recovered from a girl under 18 with multiple sclerosis.

This CDR3 is CASSLQAATPVPEKLFF. CDR3 bases: TGTGCCAGCAGTTTGCAGGCAGCCACGCCGGTCCCTGAAAAACTGTTTTTT. The chain is built from TRBV27 and TRBJ1-4; D unresolved. V was clipped by 3 bases and J by 7 bases, with 21 bases between them. Germline values: CDR1 MNHEY, CDR2 SMNVEV (reference sequence). The CDR3 runs 17 residues. Using reference TRBV27 and TRBJ1-4 for the parts outside the CDR3, the full variable domain is EAQVTQNPRYLITVTGKKLTVTCSQNMNHEYMSWYRQDPGLGLRQIYYSMNVEVTDKGDVPEGYKVSRKEKRNFPLILESPSPNQTSLYFCASSLQAATPVPEKLFFGSGTQLSVL.